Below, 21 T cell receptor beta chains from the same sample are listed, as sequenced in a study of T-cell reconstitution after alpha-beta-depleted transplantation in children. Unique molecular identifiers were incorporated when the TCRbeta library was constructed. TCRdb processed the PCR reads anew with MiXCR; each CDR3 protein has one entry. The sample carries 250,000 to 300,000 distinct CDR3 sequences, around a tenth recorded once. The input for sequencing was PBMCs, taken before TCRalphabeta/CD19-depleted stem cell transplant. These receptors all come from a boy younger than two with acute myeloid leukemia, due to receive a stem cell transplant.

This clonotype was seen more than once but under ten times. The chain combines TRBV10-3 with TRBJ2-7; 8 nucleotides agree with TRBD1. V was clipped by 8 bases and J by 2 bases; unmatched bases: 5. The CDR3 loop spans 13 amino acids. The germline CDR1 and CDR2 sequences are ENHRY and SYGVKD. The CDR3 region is CAIRSGQAYEQYF. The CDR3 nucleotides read TGTGCCATCCGGTCGGGACAGGCCTACGAGCAGTACTTC.

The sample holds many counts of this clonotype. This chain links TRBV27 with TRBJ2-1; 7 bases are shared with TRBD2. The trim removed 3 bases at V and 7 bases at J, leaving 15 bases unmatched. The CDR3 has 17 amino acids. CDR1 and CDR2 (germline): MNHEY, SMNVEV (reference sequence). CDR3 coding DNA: TGTGCCAGCAGTTTCTCGCTAGCGGCGGACCTAGGGAATGAGCAGTTCTTC. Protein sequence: CASSFSLAADLGNEQFF.

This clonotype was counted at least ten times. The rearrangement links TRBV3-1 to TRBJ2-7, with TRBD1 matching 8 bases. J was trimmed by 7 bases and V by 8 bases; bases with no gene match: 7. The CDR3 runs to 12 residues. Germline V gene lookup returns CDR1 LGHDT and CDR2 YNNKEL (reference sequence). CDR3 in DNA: TGTGCCAGCCAACAGGGGGTGGGAGAGCAGTACTTC. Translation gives CASQQGVGEQYF.

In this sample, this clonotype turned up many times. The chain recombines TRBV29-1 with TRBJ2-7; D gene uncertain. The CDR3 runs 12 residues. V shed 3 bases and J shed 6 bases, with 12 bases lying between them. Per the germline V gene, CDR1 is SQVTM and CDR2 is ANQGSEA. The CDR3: CSVELGFGEQYF. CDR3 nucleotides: TGCAGCGTTGAGCTAGGATTTGGCGAGCAGTACTTC.

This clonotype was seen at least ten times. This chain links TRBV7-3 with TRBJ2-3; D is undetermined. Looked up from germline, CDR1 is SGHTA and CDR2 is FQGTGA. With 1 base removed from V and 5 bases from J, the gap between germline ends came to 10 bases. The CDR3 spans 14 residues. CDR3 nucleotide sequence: TGTGCCAGCAGCTTAAAATACCGAGGAGATACGCAGTATTTT. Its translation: CASSLKYRGDTQYF.

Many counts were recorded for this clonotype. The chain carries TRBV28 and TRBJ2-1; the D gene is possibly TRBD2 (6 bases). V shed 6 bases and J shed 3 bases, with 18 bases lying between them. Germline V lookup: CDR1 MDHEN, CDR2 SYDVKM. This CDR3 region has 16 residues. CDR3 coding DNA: TGTGCCAGCAGCTCTACCCGGTTAGCGGACTACAATGAGCAGTTCTTC. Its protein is CASSSTRLADYNEQFF.

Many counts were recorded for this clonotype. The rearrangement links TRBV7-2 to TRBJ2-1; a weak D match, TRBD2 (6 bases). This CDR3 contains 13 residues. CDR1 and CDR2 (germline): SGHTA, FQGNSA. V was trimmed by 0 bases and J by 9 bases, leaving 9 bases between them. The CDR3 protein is CASSLAGAGEQFF. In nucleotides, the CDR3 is TGTGCCAGCAGCTTAGCGGGAGCGGGTGAGCAGTTCTTC.

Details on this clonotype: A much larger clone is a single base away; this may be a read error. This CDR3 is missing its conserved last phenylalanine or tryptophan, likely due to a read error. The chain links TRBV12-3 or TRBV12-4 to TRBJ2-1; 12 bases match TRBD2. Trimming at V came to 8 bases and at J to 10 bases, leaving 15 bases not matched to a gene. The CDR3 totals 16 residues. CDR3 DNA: TGTGCCAGCCGTAGGGGGCTAGCGGGGGGGCCAGGGGAGCAGTTCTCC. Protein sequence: CASRRGLAGGPGEQFS.

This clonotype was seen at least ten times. This chain's CDR3 is CASSLEGWGEQYF. DNA for the CDR3: TGCGCCAGCAGCTTGGAAGGCTGGGGCGAGCAGTACTTC. This chain connects TRBV5-1 to TRBJ2-7; D is unresolved. Trimming removed 0 bases at V and 6 bases at J, with 10 bases between. Germline lookup yields CDR1 SGHRS and CDR2 YFSETQ. The CDR3 extends over 13 amino acids.

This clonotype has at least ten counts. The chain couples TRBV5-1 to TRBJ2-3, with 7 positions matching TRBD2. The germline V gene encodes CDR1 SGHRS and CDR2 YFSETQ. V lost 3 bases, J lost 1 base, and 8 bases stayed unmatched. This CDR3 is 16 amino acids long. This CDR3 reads CASSWEGSPGTDTQYF. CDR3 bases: TGCGCCAGCAGCTGGGAGGGGTCCCCTGGCACAGATACGCAGTATTTT.

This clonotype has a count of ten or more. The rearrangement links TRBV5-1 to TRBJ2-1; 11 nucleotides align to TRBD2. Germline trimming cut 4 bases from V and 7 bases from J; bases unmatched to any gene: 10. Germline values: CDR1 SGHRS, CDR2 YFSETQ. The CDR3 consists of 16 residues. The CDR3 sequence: CASSQIAGGQSNEQFF. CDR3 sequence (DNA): TGCGCCAGCAGCCAAATAGCGGGGGGGCAGTCGAATGAGCAGTTCTTC.

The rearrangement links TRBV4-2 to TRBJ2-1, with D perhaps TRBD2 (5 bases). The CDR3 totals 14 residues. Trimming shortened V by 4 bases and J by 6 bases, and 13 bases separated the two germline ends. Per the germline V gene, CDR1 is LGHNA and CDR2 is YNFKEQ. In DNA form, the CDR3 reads TGTGCCAGCAGCCCTGGGCTCCGGGGCAATGAGCAGTTCTTC. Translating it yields CASSPGLRGNEQFF.

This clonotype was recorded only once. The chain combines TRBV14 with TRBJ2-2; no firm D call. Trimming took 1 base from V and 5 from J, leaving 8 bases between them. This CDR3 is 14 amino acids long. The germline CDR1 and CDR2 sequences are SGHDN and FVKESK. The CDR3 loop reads CASSQVTRTGELFF. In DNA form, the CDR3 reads TGTGCCAGCAGCCAAGTCACTCGAACCGGGGAGCTGTTTTTT.

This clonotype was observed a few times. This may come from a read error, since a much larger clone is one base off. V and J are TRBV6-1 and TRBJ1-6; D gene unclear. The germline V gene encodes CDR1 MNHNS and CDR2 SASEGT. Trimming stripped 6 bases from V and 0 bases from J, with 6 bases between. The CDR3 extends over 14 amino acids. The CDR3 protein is CASSGSSYNSPLHF. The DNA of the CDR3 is TGTGCCAGCAGCGGGAGCTCCTATAATTCACCCCTCCACTTT.

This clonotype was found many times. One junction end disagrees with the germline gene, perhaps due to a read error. In DNA form, the CDR3 reads TGTGCTAGCAGCTTAGCCAGCGGGGGGGCCAATGAGCAGTTCTTC. The encoded protein is CASSLASGGANEQFF. The chain carries TRBV7-7 and TRBJ2-1; 10 positions agree with TRBD2. Per germline, CDR1 SSHAT and CDR2 FNYEAQ (reference sequence). CDR3 length equals 15 residues.

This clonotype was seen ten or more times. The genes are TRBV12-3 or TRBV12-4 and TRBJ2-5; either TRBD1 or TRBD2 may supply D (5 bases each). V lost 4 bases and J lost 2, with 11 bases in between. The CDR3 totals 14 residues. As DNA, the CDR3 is TGTGCCAGCAGTTCCGGGGCGGATCAAGAGACCCAGTACTTC. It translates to CASSSGADQETQYF.

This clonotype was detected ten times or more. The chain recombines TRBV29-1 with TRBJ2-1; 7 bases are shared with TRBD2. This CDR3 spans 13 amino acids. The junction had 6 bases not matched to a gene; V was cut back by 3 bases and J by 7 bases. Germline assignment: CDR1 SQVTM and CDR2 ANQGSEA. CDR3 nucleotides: TGCAGCGTTGACCTCCCAGCGGGGAATGAGCAGTTCTTC. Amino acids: CSVDLPAGNEQFF.

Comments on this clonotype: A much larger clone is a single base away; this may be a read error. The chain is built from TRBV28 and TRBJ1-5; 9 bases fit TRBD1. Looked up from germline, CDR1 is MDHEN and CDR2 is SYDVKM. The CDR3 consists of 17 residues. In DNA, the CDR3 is TGTGCCTTCCTTTCCGGGGGGGGACAGGGCAGCAATCAGCCCCATCATTTT. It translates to CAFLSGGGQGSNQPHHF.

Here the CDR3 reads CASSLGGSGSLYEQYF. CDR3 nucleotide sequence: TGTGCCAGCAGCTTAGGGGGTAGCGGGAGTCTCTACGAGCAGTACTTC. The V call is TRBV7-2, the J call TRBJ2-7; 9 positions match TRBD2. The J segment lost 3 bases and the V segment lost 1 base, leaving 7 bases of the junction unmatched. The CDR3 runs to 16 residues. Per germline, CDR1 SGHTA and CDR2 FQGNSA. Full variable domain (missing parts from reference TRBV7-2 and TRBJ2-7): GAGVSQSPSNKVTEKGKDVELRCDPISGHTALYWYRQSLGQGLEFLIYFQGNSAPDKSGLPSDRFSAERTGGSVSTLTIQRTQQEDSAVYLCASSLGGSGSLYEQYFGPGTRLTVT.

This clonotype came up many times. The CDR3 nucleotides read TGTGCCAGCGCCGGGACTGCCTCCTACGAGCAGTACTTC. Amino acid sequence: CASAGTASYEQYF. This chain connects TRBV2 to TRBJ2-7; weak D call: TRBD2 (6 bases). The germline CDR1 and CDR2 sequences are SNHLY and FYNNEI. This CDR3 contains 13 residues. Trimming stripped 8 bases from V and 0 bases from J, with 11 bases between.

In DNA, the CDR3 is TGTGCCAGCAGCTTGGCCCCTCTCGACACAGATACGCAGTATTTT. This gives the protein CASSLAPLDTDTQYF. The gene calls are TRBV5-5 and TRBJ2-3; D remains ambiguous. Germline-derived CDR1 and CDR2 are SGHKS and YYEKEE (reference sequence). The CDR3 sequence is 15 residues long. V dropped 0 bases and J dropped 2 bases, with 10 bases sitting between them.